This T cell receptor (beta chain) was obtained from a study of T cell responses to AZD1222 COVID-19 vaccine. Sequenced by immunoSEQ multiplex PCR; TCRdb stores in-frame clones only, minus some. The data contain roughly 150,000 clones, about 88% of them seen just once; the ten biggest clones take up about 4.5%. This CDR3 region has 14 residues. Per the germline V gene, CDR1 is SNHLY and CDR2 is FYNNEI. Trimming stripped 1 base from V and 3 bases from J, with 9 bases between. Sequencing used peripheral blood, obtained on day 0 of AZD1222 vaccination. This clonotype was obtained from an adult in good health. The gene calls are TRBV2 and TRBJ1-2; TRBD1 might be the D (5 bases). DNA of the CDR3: TGTGCCAGCAGTGAAGGGGGCAGGTACTATGGCTACACCTTC. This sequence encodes CASSEGGRYYGYTF. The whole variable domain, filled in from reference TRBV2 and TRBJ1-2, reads EPEVTQTPSHQVTQMGQEVILRCVPISNHLYFYWYRQILGQKVEFLVSFYNNEISEKSEIFDDQFSVERPDGSNFTLKIRSTKLEDSAMYFCASSEGGRYYGYTFGSGTRLTVV.